This TCR beta chain was observed in a study of long-term antiretroviral therapy in people with HIV. Study-wide results and caveats: All time points showed a repertoire dominated by clones expanded before ART.

The germline V gene has CDR1 MGHRA and CDR2 YSYEKL. The junction had 3 bases not matched to a gene; V was cut back by 0 bases and J by 6 bases. The CDR3 is made up of 14 amino acids. A word on this clone: Its cognate antigen is unknown.

Version v3.0 of the immunoSEQ assay ran at survey level. Data came from immunoSEQ multiplex PCR; TCRdb stores just in-frame clones and leaves some out. The sample lists around 15,000 clones; roughly 95% were seen once. HIV-positive participants were all treated in the United States. This receptor was obtained from a man younger than 40 with HIV. This chain links TRBV4-1 with TRBJ1-2, with TRBD1 matching 8 bases. The sample in question was unsorted PBMCs, obtained more than 10 years after starting antiretroviral therapy. CDR3 sequence (DNA): TGCGCCAGCAGCCAAGAACCAGGGGGCCATGGCTACACCTTC. It yields the protein CASSQEPGGHGYTF.